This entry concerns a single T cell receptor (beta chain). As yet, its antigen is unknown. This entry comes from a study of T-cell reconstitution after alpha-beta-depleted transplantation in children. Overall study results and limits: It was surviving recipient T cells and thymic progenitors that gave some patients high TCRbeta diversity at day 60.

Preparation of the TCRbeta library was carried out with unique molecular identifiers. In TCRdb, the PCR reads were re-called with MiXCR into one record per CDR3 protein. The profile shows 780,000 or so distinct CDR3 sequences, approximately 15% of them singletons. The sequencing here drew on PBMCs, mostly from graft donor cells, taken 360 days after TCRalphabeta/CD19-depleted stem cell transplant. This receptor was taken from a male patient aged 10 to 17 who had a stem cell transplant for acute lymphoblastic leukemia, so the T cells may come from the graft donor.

CDR3 amino acids: CASSPQPGQGNTEAFF. Here the CDR3 DNA reads TGTGCCAGCTCACCTCAGCCGGGACAGGGGAACACTGAAGCTTTCTTT. V and J are TRBV18 and TRBJ1-1, with TRBD1 matching over 9 bases. This CDR3 is built from 16 residues. The germline V gene encodes CDR1 KGHSH and CDR2 LQKENI. Unmatched junction bases numbered 6, after V lost 3 bases and J lost 1 base.